This TCR beta chain derives from a study of cytomegalovirus exposure and HLA in healthy donors. Broader study findings: TCR beta chain V- and J-gene trimming was linked, in a later analysis, to a missense variant in DCLRE1C. Reported findings show TCR beta sequences accurately forecast HLA-A and HLA-B alleles in most subjects.

Donors had nominal health at sampling but likely had unrecorded immune exposures. PCR was performed using 60 Vbeta and 13 Jbeta primers. Repertoires were generated with immunoSEQ multiplex PCR, while TCRdb's copy carries only in-frame clones and drops some. Its table records around 35,000 clones. Of note for this clone: Antigen: not known.

The CDR3 loop spans 15 amino acids. Deletions cut 6 bases from V and 4 bases from J, with 15 bases between. CDR1 is MNHEY and CDR2 is SMNVEV in the germline V gene (reference sequence). The receptor's source is a woman aged 40 to 49 in good health and CMV-seropositive. Input material: PBMCs. The chain couples TRBV27 to TRBJ2-2; no clear D. The CDR3 nucleotides are TGTGCCAGCAGCTTCGCCGCAGCGTCCACCGGGGAGCTGTTTTTT. Residues: CASSFAAASTGELFF.